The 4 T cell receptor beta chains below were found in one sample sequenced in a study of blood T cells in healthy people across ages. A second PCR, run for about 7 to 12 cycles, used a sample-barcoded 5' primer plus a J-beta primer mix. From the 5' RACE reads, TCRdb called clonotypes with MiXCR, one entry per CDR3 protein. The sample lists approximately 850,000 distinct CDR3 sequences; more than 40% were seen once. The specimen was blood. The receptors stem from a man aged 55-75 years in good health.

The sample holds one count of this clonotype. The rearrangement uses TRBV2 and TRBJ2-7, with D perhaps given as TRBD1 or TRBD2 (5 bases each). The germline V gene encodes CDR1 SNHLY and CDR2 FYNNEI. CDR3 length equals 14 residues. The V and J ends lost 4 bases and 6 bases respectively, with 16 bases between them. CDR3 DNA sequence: TGTGCCAGCAGTGCAGCGGTGGGGCTCCTCGAGCAGTACTTC. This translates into CASSAAVGLLEQYF.

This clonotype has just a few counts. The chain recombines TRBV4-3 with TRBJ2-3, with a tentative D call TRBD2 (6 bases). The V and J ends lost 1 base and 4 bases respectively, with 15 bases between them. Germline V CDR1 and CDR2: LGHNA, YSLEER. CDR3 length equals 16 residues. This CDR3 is CASSQVGGAPSDTQYF. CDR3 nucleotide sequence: TGCGCCAGCAGCCAAGTTGGAGGGGCACCCTCAGATACGCAGTATTTT.

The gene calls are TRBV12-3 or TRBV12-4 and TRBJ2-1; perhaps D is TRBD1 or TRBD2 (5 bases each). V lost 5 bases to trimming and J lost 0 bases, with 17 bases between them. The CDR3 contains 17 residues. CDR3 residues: CASSLNRRESSYNEQFF. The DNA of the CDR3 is TGTGCCAGCAGTCTAAACCGCAGGGAGAGCTCCTACAATGAGCAGTTCTTC.

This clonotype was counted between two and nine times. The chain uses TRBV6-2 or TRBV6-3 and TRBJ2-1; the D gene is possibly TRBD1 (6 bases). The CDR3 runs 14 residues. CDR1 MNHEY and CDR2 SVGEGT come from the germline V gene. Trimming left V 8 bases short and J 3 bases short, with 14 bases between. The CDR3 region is CASLFGGHYNEQFF. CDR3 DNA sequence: TGTGCCAGCTTGTTTGGGGGCCACTACAATGAGCAGTTCTTC.